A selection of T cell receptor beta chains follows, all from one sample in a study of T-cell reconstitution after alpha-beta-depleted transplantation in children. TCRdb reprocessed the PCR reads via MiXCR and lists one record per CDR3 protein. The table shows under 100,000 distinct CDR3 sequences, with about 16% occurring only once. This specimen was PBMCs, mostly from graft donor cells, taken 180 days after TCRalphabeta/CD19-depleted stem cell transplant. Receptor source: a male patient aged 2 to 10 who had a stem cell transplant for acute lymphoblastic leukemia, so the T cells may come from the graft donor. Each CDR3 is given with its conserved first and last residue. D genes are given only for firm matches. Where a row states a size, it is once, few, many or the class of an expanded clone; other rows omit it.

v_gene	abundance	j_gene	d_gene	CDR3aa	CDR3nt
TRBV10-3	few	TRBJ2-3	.	CATKEVFQDTQYF	TGTGCCACCAAAGAAGTCTTCCAGGATACGCAGTATTTT
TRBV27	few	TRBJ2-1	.	CASSLSSPYNEQFF	TGTGCCAGCAGTTTATCGTCACCATACAATGAGCAGTTCTTC
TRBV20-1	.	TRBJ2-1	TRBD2	CSARVYRGRGGFNEQFF	TGCAGTGCTAGAGTCTATCGGGGGCGGGGGGGCTTTAATGAGCAGTTCTTC
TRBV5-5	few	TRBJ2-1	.	CASSFTSGGSSYNEQFF	TGTGCCAGCAGCTTTACATCTGGAGGGAGCTCCTACAATGAGCAGTTCTTC
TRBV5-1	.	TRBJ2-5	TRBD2	CASSPGLAGPRETQYF	TGCGCCAGCAGCCCGGGGCTAGCGGGACCTCGGGAGACCCAGTACTTC
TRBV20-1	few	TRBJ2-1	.	CSARSPPIRVLYNEQFF	TGCAGTGCTAGATCTCCCCCAATAAGAGTCCTCTACAATGAGCAGTTCTTC
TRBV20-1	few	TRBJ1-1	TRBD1	CSPDRGHITEAFF	TGCAGTCCGGACAGGGGGCATATCACTGAAGCTTTCTTT
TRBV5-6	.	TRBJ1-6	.	CASSLGTGMENSPLHF	TGTGCCAGCAGCTTAGGCACAGGGATGGAGAATTCACCCCTCCACTTT
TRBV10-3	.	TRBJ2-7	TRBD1	CATETGTENYEQYF	TGTGCCACCGAAACCGGGACAGAGAACTACGAGCAGTACTTC
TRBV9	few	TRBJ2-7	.	CASSIDGAHAAYEQYF	TGTGCCAGCAGCATCGACGGGGCCCACGCCGCCTACGAGCAGTACTTC
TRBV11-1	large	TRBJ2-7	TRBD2	CASRSQLGGAGSHEQYF	TGTGCCAGCAGATCGCAGCTCGGGGGGGCTGGCTCCCACGAGCAGTACTTC
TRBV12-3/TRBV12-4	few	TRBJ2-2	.	CASSLPQGLDDTGELFF	TGTGCCAGCAGTTTACCCCAGGGGCTCGATGACACCGGGGAGCTGTTTTTT
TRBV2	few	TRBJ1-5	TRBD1	CASSEDRGHQPQHF	TGTGCCAGCAGCGAGGACAGGGGGCATCAGCCCCAGCATTTT
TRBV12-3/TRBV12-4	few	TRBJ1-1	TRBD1	CASSFSGGGTEAFF	TGTGCCAGCAGTTTTTCAGGGGGTGGCACTGAAGCTTTCTTT
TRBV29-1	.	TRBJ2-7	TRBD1	CSVRPQGAYEQYF	TGCAGCGTCCGCCCGCAGGGGGCCTACGAGCAGTACTTC
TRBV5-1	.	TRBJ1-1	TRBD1	CASSLGEDRGRWDTEAFF	TGCGCCAGCAGCTTGGGTGAGGACAGGGGGCGCTGGGACACTGAAGCTTTCTTT
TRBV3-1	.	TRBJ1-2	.	CASSQEVRGKTF	TGTGCCAGCAGCCAAGAAGTGAGGGGAAAAACCTTC
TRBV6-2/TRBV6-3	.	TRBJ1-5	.	CASSYSRGNQPQHF	TGTGCCAGCAGTTACTCTCGGGGGAATCAGCCCCAGCATTTT
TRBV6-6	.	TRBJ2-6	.	CASVGFEANVLTF	TGTGCCAGCGTAGGTTTTGAGGCCAACGTCCTGACTTTC